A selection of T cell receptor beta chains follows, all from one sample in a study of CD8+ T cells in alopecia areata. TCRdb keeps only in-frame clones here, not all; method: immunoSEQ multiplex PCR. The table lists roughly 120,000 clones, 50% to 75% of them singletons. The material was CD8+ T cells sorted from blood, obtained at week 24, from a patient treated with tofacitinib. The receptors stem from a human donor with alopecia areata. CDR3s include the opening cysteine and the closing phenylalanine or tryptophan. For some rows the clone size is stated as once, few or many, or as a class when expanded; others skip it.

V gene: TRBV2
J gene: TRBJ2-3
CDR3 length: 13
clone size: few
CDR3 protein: CASIGQGKYTQYF

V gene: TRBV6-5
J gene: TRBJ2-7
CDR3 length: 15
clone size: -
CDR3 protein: CASSYDLGGLDEQYF

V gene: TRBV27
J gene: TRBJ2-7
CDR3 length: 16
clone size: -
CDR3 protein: CASSLSPGTGKYEQYF

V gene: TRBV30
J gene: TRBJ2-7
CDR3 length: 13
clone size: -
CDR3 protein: CAWSDRGPYEQYF

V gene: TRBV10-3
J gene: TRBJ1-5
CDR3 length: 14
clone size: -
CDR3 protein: CAISEPNSNQPQHF

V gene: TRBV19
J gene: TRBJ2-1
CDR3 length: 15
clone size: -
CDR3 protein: CASSMASYAYNEQFF

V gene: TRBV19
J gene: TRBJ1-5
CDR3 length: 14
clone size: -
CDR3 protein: CASSIRDGGQPQHF

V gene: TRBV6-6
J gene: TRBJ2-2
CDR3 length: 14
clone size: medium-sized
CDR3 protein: CATRGLSESGELFF

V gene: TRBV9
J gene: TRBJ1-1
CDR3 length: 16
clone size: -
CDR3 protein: CASSVNMDTMNTEAFF

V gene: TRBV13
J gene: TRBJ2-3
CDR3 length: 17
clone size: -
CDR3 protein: CASSTPYDLTGTDTQYF

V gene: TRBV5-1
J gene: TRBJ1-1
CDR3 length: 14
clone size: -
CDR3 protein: CASRPPGANTEAFF

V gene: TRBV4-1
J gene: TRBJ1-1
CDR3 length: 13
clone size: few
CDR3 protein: CASSQGQGVEAFF

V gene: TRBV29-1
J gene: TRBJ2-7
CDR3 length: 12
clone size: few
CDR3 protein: CSVGQSSYEQYF

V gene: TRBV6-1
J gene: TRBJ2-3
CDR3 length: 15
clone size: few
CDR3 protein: CASSERSGGADTQYF

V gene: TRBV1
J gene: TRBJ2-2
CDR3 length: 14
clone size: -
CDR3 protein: CTSSQRGGTGELFF

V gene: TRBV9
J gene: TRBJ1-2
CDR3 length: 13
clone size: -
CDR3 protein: CASILDRDYGYTF

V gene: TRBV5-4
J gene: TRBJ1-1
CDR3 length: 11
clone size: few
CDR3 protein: CASSLATEAFF

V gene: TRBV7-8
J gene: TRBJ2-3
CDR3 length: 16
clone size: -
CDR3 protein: CASSPWGGGAADTQYF

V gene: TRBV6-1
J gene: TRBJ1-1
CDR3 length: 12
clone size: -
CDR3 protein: CASSVVGAEAFF

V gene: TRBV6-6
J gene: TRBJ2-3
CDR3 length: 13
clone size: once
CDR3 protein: CASSLADPDTQYF

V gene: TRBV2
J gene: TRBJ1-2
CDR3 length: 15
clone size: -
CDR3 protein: CASTATWDRNYGYTF

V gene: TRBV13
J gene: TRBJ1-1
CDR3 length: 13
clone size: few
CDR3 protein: CASSPTGLAEAFF

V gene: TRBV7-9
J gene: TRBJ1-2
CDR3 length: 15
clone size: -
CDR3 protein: CASSAGTGPNYGYTF

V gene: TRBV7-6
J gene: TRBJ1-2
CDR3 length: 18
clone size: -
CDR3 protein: CASTLGPQGEGSYYGYTF

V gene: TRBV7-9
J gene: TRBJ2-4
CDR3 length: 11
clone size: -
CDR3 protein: CATNEGNIQYF

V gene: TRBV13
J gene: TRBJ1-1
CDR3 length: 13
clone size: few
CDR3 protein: CASSLGRDTEAFF

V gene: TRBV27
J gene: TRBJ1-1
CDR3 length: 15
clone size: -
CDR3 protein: CASSSTDRVDTEAFF

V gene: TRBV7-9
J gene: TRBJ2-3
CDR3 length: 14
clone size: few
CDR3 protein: CASSPVRGADTQYF

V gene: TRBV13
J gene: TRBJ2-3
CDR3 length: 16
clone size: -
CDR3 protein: CASSFGERGGTDTQYF

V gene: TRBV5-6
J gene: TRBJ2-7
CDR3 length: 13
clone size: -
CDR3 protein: CASSLVSSYEQYF

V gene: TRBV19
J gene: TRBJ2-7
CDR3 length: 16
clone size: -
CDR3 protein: CASSPRDRGVSNEQYF

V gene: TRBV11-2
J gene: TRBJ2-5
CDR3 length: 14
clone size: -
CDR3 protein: CASSLIGGVETQYF

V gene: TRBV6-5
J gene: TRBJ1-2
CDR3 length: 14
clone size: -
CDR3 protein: CASSYQGGGDGYTF

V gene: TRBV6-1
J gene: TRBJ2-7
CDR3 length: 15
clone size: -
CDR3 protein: CATTKGGRLSYEQYF

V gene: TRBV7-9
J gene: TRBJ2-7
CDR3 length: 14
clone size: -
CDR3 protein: CASSADRDGYEQYF

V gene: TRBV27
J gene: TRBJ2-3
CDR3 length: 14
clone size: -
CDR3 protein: CASSLMIGVDTQYF

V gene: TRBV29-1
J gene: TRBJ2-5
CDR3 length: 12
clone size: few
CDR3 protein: CSVEGDRETQYF

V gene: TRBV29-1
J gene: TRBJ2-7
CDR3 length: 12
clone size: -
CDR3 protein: CSARDRPYEQYF

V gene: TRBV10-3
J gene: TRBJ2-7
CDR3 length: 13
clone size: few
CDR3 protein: CAISEELSYEQYF

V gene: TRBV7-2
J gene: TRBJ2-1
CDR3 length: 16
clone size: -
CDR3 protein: CASSPGVLAGFNEQFF

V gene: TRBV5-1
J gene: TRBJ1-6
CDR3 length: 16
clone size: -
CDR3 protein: CASSHRRTAGNSPLHF

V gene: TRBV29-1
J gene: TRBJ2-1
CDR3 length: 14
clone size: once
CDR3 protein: CSVEGEQFLNEQFF

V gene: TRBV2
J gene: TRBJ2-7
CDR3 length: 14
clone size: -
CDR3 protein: CASSVGQGAYEQYF

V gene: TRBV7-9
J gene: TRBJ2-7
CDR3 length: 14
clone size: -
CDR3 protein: CASSAPQSSYEQYF

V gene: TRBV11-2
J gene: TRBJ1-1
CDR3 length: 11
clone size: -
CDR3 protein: CASSLLTEAFF

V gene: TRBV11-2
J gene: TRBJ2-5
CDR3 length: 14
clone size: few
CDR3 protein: CASSLVTGQETQYF

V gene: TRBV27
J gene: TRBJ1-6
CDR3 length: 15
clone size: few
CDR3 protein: CASRSEPGGLSPLHF

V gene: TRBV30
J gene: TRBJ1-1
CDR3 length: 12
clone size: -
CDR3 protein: CAWSVLNTEAFF

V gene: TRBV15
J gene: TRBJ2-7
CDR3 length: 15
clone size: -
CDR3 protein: CATSRGTGPSYEQYF

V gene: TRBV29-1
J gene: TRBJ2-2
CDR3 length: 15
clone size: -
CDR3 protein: CSARGGQGGSGELFF

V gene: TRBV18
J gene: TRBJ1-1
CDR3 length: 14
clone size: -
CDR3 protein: CASSPAGANTEAFF

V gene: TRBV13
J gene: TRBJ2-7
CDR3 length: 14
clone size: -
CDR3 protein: CASSVYRGNYEQYF

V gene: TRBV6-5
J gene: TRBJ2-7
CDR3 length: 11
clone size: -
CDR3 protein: CASGRGGEQYF

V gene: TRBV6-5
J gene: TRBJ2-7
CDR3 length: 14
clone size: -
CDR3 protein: CASSVTSEAYEQYF

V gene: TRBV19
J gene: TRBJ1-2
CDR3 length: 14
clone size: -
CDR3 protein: CASSWQGAGYGYTF

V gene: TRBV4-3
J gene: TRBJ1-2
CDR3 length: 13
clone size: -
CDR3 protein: CASSQGFNYGYTF

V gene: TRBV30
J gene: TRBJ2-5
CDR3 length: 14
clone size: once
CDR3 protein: CAWSVLVGGETQYF

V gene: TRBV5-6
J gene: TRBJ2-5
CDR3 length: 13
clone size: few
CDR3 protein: CASSGTEQETQYF

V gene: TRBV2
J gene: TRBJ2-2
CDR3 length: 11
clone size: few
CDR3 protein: CASSEAGELFF

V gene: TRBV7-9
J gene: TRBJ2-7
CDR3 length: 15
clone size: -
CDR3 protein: CASSSGTGHGYEQYF